This T cell receptor (beta chain) was captured in a study of T-cell memory formation after mild COVID-19. Study-level results: Mainly in CM and EM were contracting CD4+ clones; CD8+ were in EMRA.

V was cut by 7 bases and J by 1 base, with 20 bases left in between. The CDR3 loop spans 16 amino acids. In germline, CDR1 is SGHRS, CDR2 YFSETQ. On this clonotype: Its antigen is still unknown.

TCRalpha and TCRbeta libraries used 5'RACE with constant-segment primers and UMIs. In TCRdb, the 5' RACE reads were re-called with MiXCR into one record per CDR3 protein. The data hold 300,000 or so distinct CDR3 sequences, with about a sixth observed a single time. The chain combines TRBV5-1 with TRBJ1-1; TRBD1 is a possible D gene (5 bases). Sample: PBMCs or a T cell subset sorted from them (not recorded which). The TCR was taken from a man aged 18 to 29 who had mild COVID-19 (a few samples of this study predate the infection). Cell type and time point are not known. The CDR3 DNA is TGCGCCAGCGGAGAATCATGGCAGGGAAGGAACACTGAAGCTTTCTTT. It yields the protein CASGESWQGRNTEAFF.